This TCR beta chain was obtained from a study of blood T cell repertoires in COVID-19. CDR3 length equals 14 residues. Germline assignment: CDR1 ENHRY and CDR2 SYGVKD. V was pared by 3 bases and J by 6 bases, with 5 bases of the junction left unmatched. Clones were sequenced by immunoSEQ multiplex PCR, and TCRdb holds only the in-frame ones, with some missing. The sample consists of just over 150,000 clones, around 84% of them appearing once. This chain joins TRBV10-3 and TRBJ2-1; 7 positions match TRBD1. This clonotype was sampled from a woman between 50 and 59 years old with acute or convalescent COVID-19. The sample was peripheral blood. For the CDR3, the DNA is TGTGCCATCAGTGAACCGGACAGGATCAATGAGCAGTTCTTC. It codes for CAISEPDRINEQFF.